The T cell receptor beta chain under discussion was sequenced for a study of T cell repertoires in cytomegalovirus infection. Study as a whole: Recently identified HLA-C-restricted CMV epitopes and well-studied HLA-B-restricted CMV epitopes were used by the study. Both CMV infection and a matching HLA type were indicated by public TCR beta signatures. Whole-study findings and limits: CMV carriers with the relevant HLA were identified by cumulative public TCR beta family frequency. Clonotypes of TCR beta that were HLA-C-restricted and CMV-specific dominated the ex vivo response.

This clonotype was counted a single time. Its antigen is unidentified. TCRdb re-analysed the reads in MiXCR, keeping a single row per CDR3 protein. The sample consists of some 270,000 distinct CDR3 sequences, 20% to 25% of them appearing once. The CDR3 length is 16 residues. Trimming took off 8 bases at V and 2 bases at J, with 20 bases between the two ends. The germline V gene encodes CDR1 SNHLY and CDR2 FYNNEI. The chain is built from TRBV2 and TRBJ2-3; TRBD2 might be the D (6 bases). The input for sequencing was cultured PBMCs, taken from culture after CMV antigen stimulation. The receptor was derived from a human donor in good health (CMV status not recorded). Some clones in this sample may be carry-over from other donors' samples. The CDR3 DNA reads as TGTGCCAGCCTAAGTGGGATAGCGGATGACACAGATACGCAGTATTTT. Translating it yields CASLSGIADDTDTQYF.